One and the same sample provided the 9 T cell receptor beta chains below, sequenced in a study of T cell changes during pregnancy in multiple sclerosis. Libraries were prepared by immunoSEQ multiplex PCR; TCRdb keeps only in-frame clonotypes and omits some of them. The data contain some 67,000 clones, 92% of them seen just once; the ten biggest clones take up around 1.6%. Sequencing was performed on peripheral blood, taken after pregnancy. The receptor set was obtained from a female donor with multiple sclerosis, enrolled in a pregnancy study.

J is TRBJ1-4 and V is TRBV30; maybe TRBD1 (6 bases). V dropped 6 bases and J dropped 3 bases, with 20 bases sitting between them. CDR3 length equals 16 residues. Germline CDR1 is GTSNPN and CDR2 is SVGIG (reference sequence). The CDR3 sequence: CACNTLSGDPNEKLFF. Here the CDR3 DNA reads TGTGCCTGTAATACTTTATCAGGGGACCCTAATGAAAAACTGTTTTTT. Filled out from reference TRBV30 and TRBJ1-4, the complete variable domain reads SQTIHQWPATLVQPVGSPLSLECTVEGTSNPNLYWYRQAAGRGLQLLFYSVGIGQISSEVPQNLSASRPQDRQFILSSKKLLLSDSGFYLCACNTLSGDPNEKLFFGSGTQLSVL.

This clone was observed a single time. The chain joins TRBV10-3 to TRBJ2-3; 8 nucleotides line up with TRBD1. This CDR3 comprises 15 residues. Losses at the gene ends were 2 bases for V and 2 bases for J; bases not matched to a gene: 3. CDR1 is ENHRY and CDR2 is SYGVKD in the germline V gene. The CDR3, as DNA: TGTGCCATCAGTGAGAGACAGGGGAACACAGATACGCAGTATTTT. It is translated as CAISERQGNTDTQYF.

V usage is TRBV30 and J usage is TRBJ1-4, with 7 positions matching TRBD1. The V and J ends lost 4 bases and 5 bases, in that order; junction bases with no gene match: 4. The germline gives CDR1 GTSNPN, CDR2 SVGIG (reference sequence). The CDR3 sequence is 13 residues long. The CDR3 loop reads CAWKQGKNEKLFF. DNA for the CDR3: TGTGCCTGGAAACAGGGGAAAAATGAAAAACTGTTTTTT.

The gene calls are TRBV6-1 and TRBJ1-5; 7 bases are a match to TRBD1. V gave up 6 bases and J gave up 3 bases; unmatched junction bases: 5. This CDR3 has 14 residues. Germline CDR1 MNHNS, CDR2 SASEGT. The CDR3: CASRSGQDNQPQHF. The CDR3, as DNA: TGTGCCAGCAGATCCGGACAGGACAATCAGCCCCAGCATTTT.

The gene calls are TRBV5-1 and TRBJ1-1; D is uncertain. Germline lookup yields CDR1 SGHRS and CDR2 YFSETQ. V dropped 0 bases and J dropped 4 bases, with 7 bases sitting between them. The CDR3 sequence is 13 residues long. For the CDR3, the DNA is TGCGCCAGCAGCTTGGCCGGGATCACTGAAGCTTTCTTT. It is translated as CASSLAGITEAFF.

The chain has TRBV5-1 and TRBJ2-2; 7 nucleotides line up with TRBD2. Per the germline V gene, CDR1 is SGHRS and CDR2 is YFSETQ. This CDR3 region has 17 residues. The V and J ends lost 0 bases and 4 bases, in that order; junction bases with no gene match: 9. The CDR3 nucleotides read TGCGCCAGCAGCTTGGGGGCACGGGGGGATCTCACCGGGGAGCTGTTTTTT. This sequence encodes CASSLGARGDLTGELFF.

CDR3 sequence: CASSPLLTDTQYF. The DNA for the CDR3 is TGTGCCAGCTCCCCTTTATTGACAGATACGCAGTATTTT. The chain recombines TRBV6-1 with TRBJ2-3; D remains unclear. Germline V lookup: CDR1 MNHNS, CDR2 SASEGT. This CDR3 spans 13 amino acids. V was clipped by 8 bases and J by 3 bases, with 12 bases between them.

The chain links TRBV4-1 to TRBJ1-4; 10 bases fit TRBD1. Trimming cost V 4 bases and J 7 bases; bases outside gene matches: 9. CDR3 size: 16 residues. Germline CDR1 MGHRA, CDR2 YSYEKL. CDR3 nucleotide sequence: TGCGCCAGCAGCCGCGAACCCGGGACAGGGGTTGAAAAACTGTTTTTT. Translating gives CASSREPGTGVEKLFF.

The V gene is TRBV29-1, the J gene TRBJ1-2, with 10 positions matching TRBD1. The CDR3 is 13 amino acids. Germline V gene data show CDR1 as SQVTM and CDR2 as ANQGSEA. The J segment lost 3 bases and the V segment lost 6 bases, leaving 4 bases of the junction unmatched. The CDR3 here is CSVAGQGDYGYTF. CDR3 DNA: TGCAGCGTCGCAGGACAGGGGGACTATGGCTACACCTTC.